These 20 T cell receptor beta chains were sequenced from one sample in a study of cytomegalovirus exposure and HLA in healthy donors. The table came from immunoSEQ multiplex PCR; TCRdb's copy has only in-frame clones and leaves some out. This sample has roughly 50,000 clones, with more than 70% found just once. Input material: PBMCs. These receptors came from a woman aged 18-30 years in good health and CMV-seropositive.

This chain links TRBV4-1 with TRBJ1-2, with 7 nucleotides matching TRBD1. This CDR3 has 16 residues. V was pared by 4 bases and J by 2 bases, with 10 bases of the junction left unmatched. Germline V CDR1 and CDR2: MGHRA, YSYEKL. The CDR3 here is CASSPGPQGTNYGYTF. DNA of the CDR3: TGCGCCAGCAGCCCGGGCCCACAGGGGACAAACTATGGCTACACCTTC.

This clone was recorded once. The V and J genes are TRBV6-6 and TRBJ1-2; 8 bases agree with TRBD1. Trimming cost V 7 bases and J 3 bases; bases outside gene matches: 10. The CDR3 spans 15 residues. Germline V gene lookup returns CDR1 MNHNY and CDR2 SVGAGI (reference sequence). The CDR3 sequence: CASTGTGSIDYGYTF. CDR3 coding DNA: TGTGCCAGCACCGGGACAGGTTCAATCGACTATGGCTACACCTTC.

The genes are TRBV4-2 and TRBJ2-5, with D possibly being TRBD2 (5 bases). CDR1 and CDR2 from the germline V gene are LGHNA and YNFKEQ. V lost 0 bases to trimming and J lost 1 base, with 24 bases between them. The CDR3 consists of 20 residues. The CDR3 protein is CASSQDLSVGLGGFQETQYF. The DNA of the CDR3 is TGTGCCAGCAGCCAAGACCTTAGCGTCGGCCTTGGTGGATTCCAAGAGACCCAGTACTTC.

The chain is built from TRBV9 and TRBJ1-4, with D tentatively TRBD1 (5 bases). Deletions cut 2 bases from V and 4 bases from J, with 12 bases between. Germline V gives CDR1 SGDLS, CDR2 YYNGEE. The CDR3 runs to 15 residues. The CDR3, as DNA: TGTGCCAGCAGCGTCACAGGCTTCAGTAATGAAAAACTGTTTTTT. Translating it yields CASSVTGFSNEKLFF. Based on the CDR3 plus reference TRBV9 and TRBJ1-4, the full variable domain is DSGVTQTPKHLITATGQRVTLRCSPRSGDLSVYWYQQSLDQGLQFLIQYYNGEERAKGNILERFSAQQFPDLHSELNLSSLELGDSALYFCASSVTGFSNEKLFFGSGTQLSVL.

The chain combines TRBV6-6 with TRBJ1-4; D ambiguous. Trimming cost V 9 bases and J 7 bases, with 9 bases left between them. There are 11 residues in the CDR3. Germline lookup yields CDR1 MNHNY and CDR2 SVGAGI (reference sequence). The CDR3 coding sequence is TGTGCCAGTAGAGCGCCTGAAAAACTGTTTTTT. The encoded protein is CASRAPEKLFF.

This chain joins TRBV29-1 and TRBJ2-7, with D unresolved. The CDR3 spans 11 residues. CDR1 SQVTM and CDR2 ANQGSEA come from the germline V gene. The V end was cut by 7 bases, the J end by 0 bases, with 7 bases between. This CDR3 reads CSGSDSYEQYF. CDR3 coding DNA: TGCAGCGGCTCAGACTCCTACGAGCAGTACTTC.

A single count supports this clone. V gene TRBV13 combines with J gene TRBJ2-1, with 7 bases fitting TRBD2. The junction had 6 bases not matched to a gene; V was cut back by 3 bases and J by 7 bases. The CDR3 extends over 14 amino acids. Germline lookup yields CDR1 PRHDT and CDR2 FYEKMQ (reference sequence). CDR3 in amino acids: CASSLGSSGNEQFF. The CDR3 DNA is TGTGCCAGCAGCTTGGGCTCTAGCGGTAATGAGCAGTTCTTC.

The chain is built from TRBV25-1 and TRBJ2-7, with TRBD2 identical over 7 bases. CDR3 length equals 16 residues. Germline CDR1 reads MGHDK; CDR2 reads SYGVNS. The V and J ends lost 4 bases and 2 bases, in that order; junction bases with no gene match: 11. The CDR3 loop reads CASSAGPRGVTYEQYF. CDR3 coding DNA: TGTGCCAGCAGTGCGGGCCCACGGGGGGTAACCTACGAGCAGTACTTC.

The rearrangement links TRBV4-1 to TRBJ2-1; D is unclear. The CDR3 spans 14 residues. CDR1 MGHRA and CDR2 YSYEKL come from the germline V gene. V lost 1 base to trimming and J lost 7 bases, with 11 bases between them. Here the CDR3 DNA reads TGCGCCAGCAGCCAAGTATCTCAGGTTAATGAGCAGTTCTTC. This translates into CASSQVSQVNEQFF.

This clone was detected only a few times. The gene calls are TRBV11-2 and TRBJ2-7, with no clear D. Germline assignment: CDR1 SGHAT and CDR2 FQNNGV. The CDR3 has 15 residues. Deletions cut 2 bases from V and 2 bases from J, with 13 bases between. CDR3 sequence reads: CASSLSYSDTYEQYF. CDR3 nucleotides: TGTGCCAGCAGCTTATCGTACTCCGACACCTACGAGCAGTACTTC. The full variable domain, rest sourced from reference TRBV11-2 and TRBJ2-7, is EAGVAQSPRYKIIEKRQSVAFWCNPISGHATLYWYQQILGQGPKLLIQFQNNGVVDDSQLPKDRFSAERLKGVDSTLKIQPAKLEDSAVYLCASSLSYSDTYEQYFGPGTRLTVT.

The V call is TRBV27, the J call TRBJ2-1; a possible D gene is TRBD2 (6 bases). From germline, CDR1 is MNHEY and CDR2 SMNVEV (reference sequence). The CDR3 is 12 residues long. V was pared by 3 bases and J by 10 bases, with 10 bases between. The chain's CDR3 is CASSFPGLEQFF. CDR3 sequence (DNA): TGTGCCAGCAGTTTCCCGGGACTCGAGCAGTTCTTC.

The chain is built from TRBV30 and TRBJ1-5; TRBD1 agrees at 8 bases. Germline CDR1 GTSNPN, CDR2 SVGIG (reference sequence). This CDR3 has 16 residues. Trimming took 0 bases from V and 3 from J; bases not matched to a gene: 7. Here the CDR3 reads CAWSVEGTGVNQPQHF. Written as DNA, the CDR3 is TGTGCCTGGAGTGTGGAGGGGACAGGCGTCAATCAGCCCCAGCATTTT. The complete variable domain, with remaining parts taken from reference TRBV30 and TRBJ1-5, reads SQTIHQWPATLVQPVGSPLSLECTVEGTSNPNLYWYRQAAGRGLQLLFYSVGIGQISSEVPQNLSASRPQDRQFILSSKKLLLSDSGFYLCAWSVEGTGVNQPQHFGDGTRLSIL.

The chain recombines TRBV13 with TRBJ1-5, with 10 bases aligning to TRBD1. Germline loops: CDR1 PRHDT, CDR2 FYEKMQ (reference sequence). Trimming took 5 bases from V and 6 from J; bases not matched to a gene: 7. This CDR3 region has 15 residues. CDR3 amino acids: CASSADRGRGQPQHF. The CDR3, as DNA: TGTGCCAGCAGCGCAGACAGGGGGCGCGGTCAGCCCCAGCATTTT.

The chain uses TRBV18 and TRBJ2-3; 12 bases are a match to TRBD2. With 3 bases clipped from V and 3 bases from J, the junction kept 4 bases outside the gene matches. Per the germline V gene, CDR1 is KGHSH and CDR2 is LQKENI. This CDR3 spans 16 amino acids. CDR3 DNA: TGTGCCAGCTCACCCCGGACTAGCGGGGCAACAGATACGCAGTATTTT. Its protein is CASSPRTSGATDTQYF. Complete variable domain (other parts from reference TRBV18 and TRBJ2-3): NAGVMQNPRHLVRRRGQEARLRCSPMKGHSHVYWYRQLPEEGLKFMVYLQKENIIDESGMPKERFSAEFPKEGPSILRIQQVVRGDSAAYFCASSPRTSGATDTQYFGPGTRLTVL.

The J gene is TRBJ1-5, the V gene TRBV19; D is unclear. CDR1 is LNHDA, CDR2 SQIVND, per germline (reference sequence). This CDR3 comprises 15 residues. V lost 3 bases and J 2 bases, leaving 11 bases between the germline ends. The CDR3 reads CASSINNVGNQPQHF. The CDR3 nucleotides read TGTGCCAGTAGTATCAACAACGTGGGCAATCAGCCCCAGCATTTT.

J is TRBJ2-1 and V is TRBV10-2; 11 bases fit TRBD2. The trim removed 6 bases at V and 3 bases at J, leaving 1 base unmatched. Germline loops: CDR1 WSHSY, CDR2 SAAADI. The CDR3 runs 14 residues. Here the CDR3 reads CASRTSGGYNEQFF. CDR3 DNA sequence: TGCGCCAGCAGAACTAGCGGGGGCTACAATGAGCAGTTCTTC.

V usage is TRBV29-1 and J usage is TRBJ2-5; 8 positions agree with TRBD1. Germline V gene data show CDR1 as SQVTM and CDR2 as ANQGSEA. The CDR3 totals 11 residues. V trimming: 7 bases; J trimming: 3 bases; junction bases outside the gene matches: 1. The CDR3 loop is CSGTGKETQYF. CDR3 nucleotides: TGCAGCGGGACAGGGAAAGAGACCCAGTACTTC.

CDR3 nucleotides: TGTGCCAGCAGTGACCGACAGGGAGAAGGGTCACCCCTCCACTTT. Translation gives CASSDRQGEGSPLHF. This chain links TRBV6-1 with TRBJ1-6; TRBD1 matches at 7 bases. This CDR3 contains 15 residues. After removal of 3 bases from V and 10 bases from J, the junction contained 9 bases not matched to a gene. Germline V lookup: CDR1 MNHNS, CDR2 SASEGT.

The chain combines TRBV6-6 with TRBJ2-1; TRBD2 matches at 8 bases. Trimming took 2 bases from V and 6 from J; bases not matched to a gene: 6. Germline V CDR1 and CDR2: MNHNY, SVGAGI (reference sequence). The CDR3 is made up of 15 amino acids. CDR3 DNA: TGTGCCAGCAGTTACGGTCCGGGGGGGGGCAATGAGCAGTTCTTC. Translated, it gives CASSYGPGGGNEQFF.

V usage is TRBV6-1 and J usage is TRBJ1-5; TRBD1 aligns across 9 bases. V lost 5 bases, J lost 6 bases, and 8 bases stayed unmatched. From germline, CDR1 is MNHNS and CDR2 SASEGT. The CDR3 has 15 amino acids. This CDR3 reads CASSTGDREGQPQHF. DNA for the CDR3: TGTGCCAGCAGTACTGGGGACAGGGAGGGTCAGCCCCAGCATTTT.